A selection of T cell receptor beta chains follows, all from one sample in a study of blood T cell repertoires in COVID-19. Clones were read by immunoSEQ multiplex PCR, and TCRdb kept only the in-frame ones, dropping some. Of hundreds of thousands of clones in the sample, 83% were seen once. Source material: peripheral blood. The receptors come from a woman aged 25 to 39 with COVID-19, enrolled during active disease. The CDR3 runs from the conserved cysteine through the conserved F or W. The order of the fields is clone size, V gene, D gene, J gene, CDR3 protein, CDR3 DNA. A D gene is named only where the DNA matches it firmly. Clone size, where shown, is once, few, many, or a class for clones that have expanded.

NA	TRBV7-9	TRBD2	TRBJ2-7	CASSSREGIAGVIGEEQYF	TGTGCCAGCAGCTCCAGGGAGGGGATAGCGGGAGTGATCGGGGAGGAGCAGTACTTC
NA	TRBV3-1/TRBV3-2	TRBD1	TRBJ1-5	CASSPGTGGSGQPQHF	TGTGCCAGCAGCCCCGGGACAGGGGGGTCCGGTCAGCCCCAGCATTTT
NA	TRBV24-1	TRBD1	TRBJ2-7	CATSDFPSGGQIHEQYF	TGTGCCACCAGTGATTTCCCCTCAGGGGGCCAGATCCACGAGCAGTACTTC
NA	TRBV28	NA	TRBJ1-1	CASSLPDRSPMNTEAFF	TGTGCCAGCAGTTTACCCGACAGGAGCCCAATGAACACTGAAGCTTTCTTT
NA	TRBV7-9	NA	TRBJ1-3	CASSLTDSSGNTIYF	TGTGCCAGCAGCTTAACCGACAGTTCTGGAAACACCATATATTTT
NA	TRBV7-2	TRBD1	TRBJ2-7	CASSSRLRGTDAYEQYF	TGTGCCAGCAGCTCCCGACTTAGGGGGACAGACGCCTACGAGCAGTACTTC
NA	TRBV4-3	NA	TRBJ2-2	CASSRNRAPGELFF	TGCGCCAGCAGCCGCAACAGGGCCCCCGGGGAGCTGTTTTTT
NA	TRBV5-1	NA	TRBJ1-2	CASSLRESAGYGYTF	TGCGCCAGCAGCTTGCGGGAGTCGGCAGGCTATGGCTACACCTTC
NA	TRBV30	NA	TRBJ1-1	CAWKGAGNTEAFF	TGTGCCTGGAAAGGGGCAGGGAACACTGAAGCTTTCTTT
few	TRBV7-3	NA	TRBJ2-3	CASSEGGGDTQYF	TGTGCCAGCAGCGAGGGTGGAGGAGATACGCAGTATTTT
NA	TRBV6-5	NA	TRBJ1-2	CASSLMRESPYGYTF	TGTGCCAGCAGTCTCATGCGGGAAAGCCCCTATGGCTACACCTTC
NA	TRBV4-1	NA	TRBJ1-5	CASSHRQVSNQPQHF	TGCGCCAGCAGCCATCGACAGGTTAGCAATCAGCCCCAGCATTTT
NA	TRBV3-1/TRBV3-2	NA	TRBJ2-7	CASSQVSQIYEQYF	TGTGCCAGCAGCCAAGTCAGTCAGATCTACGAGCAGTACTTC
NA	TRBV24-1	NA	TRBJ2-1	CATSDLVGREKANEQFF	TGTGCCACCAGTGATTTGGTCGGCAGGGAAAAGGCCAATGAGCAGTTCTTC
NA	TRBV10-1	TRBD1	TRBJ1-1	CASRNRGRASLNTEAFF	TGCGCCAGCAGGAACAGGGGGCGAGCTAGCTTGAACACTGAAGCTTTCTTT
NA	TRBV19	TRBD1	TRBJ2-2	CASTSGGQTGGELFF	TGTGCCAGTACCTCTGGGGGACAGACGGGCGGGGAGCTGTTTTTT
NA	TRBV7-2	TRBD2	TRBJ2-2	CASSLNSVSGGRGTGELFF	TGTGCCAGCAGCTTAAATAGTGTTAGCGGGGGCCGGGGCACCGGGGAGCTGTTTTTT
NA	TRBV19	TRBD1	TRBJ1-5	CASMGQGLGNQPQHF	TGTGCCAGTATGGGACAGGGGTTGGGCAATCAGCCCCAGCATTTT
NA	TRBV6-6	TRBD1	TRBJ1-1	CASSSTGGRTEAFF	TGTGCCAGCAGTTCGACAGGGGGCAGGACTGAAGCTTTCTTT
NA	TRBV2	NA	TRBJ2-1	CASSEQRSRQWQGFYNEQFF	TGTGCCAGCAGCGAACAAAGAAGTCGACAGTGGCAAGGGTTTTACAATGAGCAGTTCTTC
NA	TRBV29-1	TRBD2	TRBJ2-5	CSVGSTGGGETQYF	TGCAGCGTTGGCTCGACGGGCGGGGGAGAGACCCAGTACTTC
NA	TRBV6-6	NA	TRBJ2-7	CASTPSTYEQYF	TGTGCCAGCACGCCAAGCACCTACGAGCAGTACTTC
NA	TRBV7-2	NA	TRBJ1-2	CASSSQGTALEGYGYTF	TGTGCCAGCAGCTCCCAAGGGACCGCTCTGGAGGGCTATGGCTACACCTTC
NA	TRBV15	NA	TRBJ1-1	CATSRDRGGRTEAFF	TGTGCCACCAGCAGAGACCGGGGGGGGAGGACTGAAGCTTTCTTT
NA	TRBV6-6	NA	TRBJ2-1	CASRQGSNNEQFF	TGTGCCAGCAGACAGGGTTCAAACAATGAGCAGTTCTTC
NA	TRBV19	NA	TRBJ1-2	CASSRGFEGTGGRYTF	TGTGCCAGTAGTAGAGGCTTCGAGGGGACCGGGGGAAGATACACCTTC
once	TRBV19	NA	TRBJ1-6	CASSGDRSSYNSPLHF	TGTGCCAGTAGTGGTGACAGAAGCTCCTATAATTCACCCCTCCACTTT
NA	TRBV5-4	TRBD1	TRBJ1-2	CASSDRGNYGYTF	TGTGCCAGCAGTGACAGGGGGAACTATGGCTACACCTTC
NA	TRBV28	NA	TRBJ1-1	CASSQTSLNTEAFF	TGTGCCAGCAGCCAAACATCCCTGAACACTGAAGCTTTCTTT
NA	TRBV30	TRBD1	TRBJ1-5	CAWSRGGGLSNQPQHF	TGTGCCTGGAGTAGAGGAGGGGGCCTTAGCAATCAGCCCCAGCATTTT
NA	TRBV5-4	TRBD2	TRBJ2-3	CASSPKTSGTDTQYF	TGTGCCAGCAGCCCGAAGACTAGCGGCACAGATACGCAGTATTTT
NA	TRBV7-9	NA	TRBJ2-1	CASSQTDNEQFF	TGTGCCAGCAGCCAGACAGACAATGAGCAGTTCTTC
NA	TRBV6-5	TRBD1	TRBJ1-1	CASIRDRVTEAFF	TGTGCCAGCATTCGGGACAGGGTTACTGAAGCTTTCTTT
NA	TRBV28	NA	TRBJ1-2	CASSLWQGDYGYTF	TGTGCCAGCAGTTTATGGCAAGGGGACTATGGCTACACCTTC
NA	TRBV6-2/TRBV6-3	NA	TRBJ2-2	CASSLRDLNTGELFF	TGTGCCAGCAGCCTTAGGGACTTGAACACCGGGGAGCTGTTTTTT
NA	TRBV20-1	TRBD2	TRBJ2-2	CSASVASGTGELFF	TGCAGTGCTAGTGTGGCTAGCGGCACCGGGGAGCTGTTTTTT
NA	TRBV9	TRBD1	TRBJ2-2	CASSVPRDRGPTGELFF	TGTGCCAGCAGCGTACCCCGGGACAGGGGACCCACCGGGGAGCTGTTTTTT
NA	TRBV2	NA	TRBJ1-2	CASSEQGTYGYTF	TGTGCCAGCAGTGAACAGGGAACCTATGGCTACACCTTC
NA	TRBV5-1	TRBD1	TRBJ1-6	CASSPQGNYNSPLHF	TGCGCCAGCAGCCCACAGGGGAACTATAATTCACCCCTCCACTTT
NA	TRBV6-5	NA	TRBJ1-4	CASSYSVARVNEKLFF	TGTGCCAGCAGTTACTCGGTAGCCAGGGTCAATGAAAAACTGTTTTTT
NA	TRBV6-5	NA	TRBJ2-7	CASSSGLGYEQYF	TGTGCCAGCAGTTCGGGGTTGGGGTACGAGCAGTACTTC
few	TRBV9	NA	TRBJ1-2	CASSEAGFGYTF	TGTGCCAGCAGCGAGGCAGGGTTCGGCTACACCTTC
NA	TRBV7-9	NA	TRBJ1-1	CASSQTAGMNTEAFF	TGTGCCAGCAGCCAGACGGCGGGCATGAACACTGAAGCTTTCTTT
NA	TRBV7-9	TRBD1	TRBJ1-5	CASSQDRILNQPQHF	TGTGCCAGCAGCCAGGACAGGATTCTCAATCAGCCCCAGCATTTT
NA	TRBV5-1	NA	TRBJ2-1	CASRRRTDSYNEQFF	TGCGCCAGCAGGCGAAGAACCGACTCCTACAATGAGCAGTTCTTC
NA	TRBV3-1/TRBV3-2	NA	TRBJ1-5	CASSQDRVQPQHF	TGTGCCAGCAGCCAAGATCGGGTCCAGCCCCAGCATTTT
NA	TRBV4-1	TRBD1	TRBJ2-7	CASSLRQGYEQYF	TGCGCCAGCAGCCTGCGACAGGGCTACGAGCAGTACTTC
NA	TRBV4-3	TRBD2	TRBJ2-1	CASSQERSRRGGEQFF	TGCGCCAGCAGCCAAGAGCGATCGCGGCGGGGGGGTGAGCAGTTCTTC
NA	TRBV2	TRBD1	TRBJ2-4	CASIRTGTAKNIQYF	TGTGCCAGCATCAGGACAGGGACGGCCAAAAACATTCAGTACTTC
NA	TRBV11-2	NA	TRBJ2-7	CASSLAGEQYF	TGTGCCAGCAGCCTGGCGGGCGAGCAGTACTTC
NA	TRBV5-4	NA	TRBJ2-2	CASSSVVADTGELFF	TGTGCCAGCAGCTCTGTAGTAGCCGACACCGGGGAGCTGTTTTTT
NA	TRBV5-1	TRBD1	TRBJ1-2	CASSLEETGLGYTF	TGCGCCAGCAGCTTGGAAGAGACAGGGCTCGGCTACACCTTC
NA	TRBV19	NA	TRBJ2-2	CASSIRTSNTGELFF	TGTGCCAGTAGTATAAGGACATCCAACACCGGGGAGCTGTTTTTT